These 26 T cell receptor beta chains originate from one sample sequenced in a study of T cells in Graves' hyperthyroidism and ophthalmopathy. Amplification of TCR beta CDR3 regions was performed using RNA transcripts as template. Researchers ran a first-round RT-PCR on the TCR CDR3 using the HTBI primer set. TCRdb reprocessed the multiplex PCR reads via MiXCR and lists one record per CDR3 protein. This table holds fewer than 800,000 distinct CDR3 sequences, 15% to 20% found once. Sequencing used blood. Receptors were obtained from a man between 18 and 35 years old with Graves' hyperthyroidism.

The table lists this clonotype with many counts. The chain carries TRBV20-1 and TRBJ2-1, with a weak D call TRBD1 (6 bases). The germline gives CDR1 DFQATT, CDR2 SNEGSKA (reference sequence). V lost 3 bases and J 2 bases, leaving 17 bases between the germline ends. CDR3 size: 16 residues. The CDR3 bases are TGCAGTGCTAGTACTGGAGGCAGGGGTACCTACAATGAGCAGTTCTTC. Translated: CSASTGGRGTYNEQFF.

This clonotype has more than one count but fewer than ten. This chain connects TRBV10-3 to TRBJ2-1, with 11 bases that match TRBD2. This CDR3 has 15 amino acids. V lost 7 bases, J lost 3 bases, and 5 bases stayed unmatched. Germline CDR1 reads ENHRY; CDR2 reads SYGVKD. The DNA for the CDR3 is TGTGCCATCAAAGGACTAGCGGGCAGCTACAATGAGCAGTTCTTC. Protein: CAIKGLAGSYNEQFF.

A few counts support this clonotype. The chain employs TRBV7-6 and TRBJ2-3; 7 bases agree with TRBD2. The CDR3 length is 16 residues. Trimming at V came to 1 base and at J to 5 bases, leaving 9 bases not matched to a gene. Germline V gene lookup returns CDR1 SGHVS and CDR2 FNYEAQ. CDR3 region: CASSLVPAGLRDTQYF. The CDR3 DNA sequence: TGTGCCAGCAGCTTAGTCCCAGCGGGATTGAGAGATACGCAGTATTTT. The variable domain in full, with the rest retrieved from reference TRBV7-6 and TRBJ2-3, is GAGVSQSPRYKVTKRGQDVALRCDPISGHVSLYWYRQALGQGPEFLTYFNYEAQQDKSGLPNDRFSAERPEGSISTLTIQRTEQRDSAMYRCASSLVPAGLRDTQYFGPGTRLTVL.

In its sample, this clonotype was seen a few times. The genes are TRBV28 and TRBJ1-5, with no clear D. Germline V gene sequence: CDR1 MDHEN, CDR2 SYDVKM. Trimming left V 2 bases short and J 7 bases short, with 9 bases between. This CDR3 has 13 residues. CDR3 nucleotides: TGTGCCAGCAGTTTAGAGGTGGAACAGCCCCAGCATTTT. Its protein is CASSLEVEQPQHF.

This clonotype was detected many times. The rearrangement uses TRBV9 and TRBJ1-2; D ambiguous. Per germline, CDR1 SGDLS and CDR2 YYNGEE. The germline V and J ends were trimmed by 0 bases and 5 bases, with 8 bases remaining between them. The CDR3 sequence is 13 residues long. Here the CDR3 reads CASSVVDGYGYTF. In nucleotides, the CDR3 is TGTGCCAGCAGCGTAGTGGACGGATATGGCTACACCTTC.

This clonotype was detected ten times or more. The rearrangement uses TRBV16 and TRBJ1-1; a weak D match, TRBD1 (6 bases). The CDR3 loop spans 15 amino acids. Germline V gene data show CDR1 as KGHSY and CDR2 as FQNENV. V was trimmed by 4 bases and J by 1 base, leaving 13 bases between them. CDR3 in DNA: TGTGCCAGCAGCCCTCGACAGGTTTCGAACACTGAAGCTTTCTTT. Translated: CASSPRQVSNTEAFF. Combining the CDR3 with reference TRBV16 and TRBJ1-1 gives the whole variable domain GEEVAQTPKHLVRGEGQKAKLYCAPIKGHSYVFWYQQVLKNEFKFLISFQNENVFDETGMPKERFSAKCLPNSPCSLEIQATKLEDSAVYFCASSPRQVSNTEAFFGQGTRLTVV.

This clonotype was observed a handful of times. The V call is TRBV6-1, the J call TRBJ1-2; 8 bases are shared with TRBD1. This CDR3 has 13 amino acids. In germline, CDR1 is MNHNS, CDR2 SASEGT. Trimming at V came to 6 bases and at J to 7 bases, leaving 7 bases not matched to a gene. The CDR3 DNA reads as TGTGCCAGCAGGCAGGGGGCAATGGCTGGCTACACCTTC. Translation: CASRQGAMAGYTF.

This clonotype was picked up many times. This rearrangement joins TRBV27 to TRBJ2-1, with 11 bases that match TRBD1. Trimming took 11 bases from V and 9 from J; bases not matched to a gene: 15. CDR1 MNHEY and CDR2 SMNVEV come from the germline V gene (reference sequence). The CDR3 spans 15 residues. The CDR3 is CASTTEGTGGSEQFF. DNA of the CDR3: TGTGCCTCCACCACTGAGGGGACAGGGGGGAGTGAGCAGTTCTTC.

This clonotype showed up many times. V and J are TRBV27 and TRBJ1-5; D remains ambiguous. V lost 0 bases, J lost 5 bases, and 11 bases lay in between. The length of the CDR3 is 15 residues. Looked up from germline, CDR1 is MNHEY and CDR2 is SMNVEV (reference sequence). The CDR3 loop reads CASSLSYSYHQPQHF. CDR3 coding DNA: TGTGCCAGCAGTTTATCGTACAGCTACCATCAGCCCCAGCATTTT.

There are a few counts of this clonotype. The rearrangement links TRBV29-1 to TRBJ1-2; TRBD1 might be the D (5 bases). CDR1 SQVTM and CDR2 ANQGSEA come from the germline V gene. This CDR3 is built from 14 residues. Between the trimmed V and J ends, which lost 1 base and 4 bases, there was a span of 13 bases. Written as DNA, the CDR3 is TGCAGCGTTGAAGCGGAGGAGGGGTTCTATGGCTACACCTTC. The encoded protein is CSVEAEEGFYGYTF.

In its sample, this clonotype was seen many times. The CDR3, as DNA: TGTGCCAGCATCAGGCTAGCGGGAGGTGCGGGCTACGAGCAGTACTTC. Translated: CASIRLAGGAGYEQYF. The genes are TRBV2 and TRBJ2-7, with 11 nucleotides matching TRBD2. The V gene end was trimmed by 7 bases and the J gene end by 3 bases; junction bases not matched to a gene: 11. The CDR3 is 16 residues long. Germline V gene data show CDR1 as SNHLY and CDR2 as FYNNEI.

In this sample, this clonotype turned up many times. This rearrangement joins TRBV28 to TRBJ2-6; D not certain. Germline CDR1 reads MDHEN; CDR2 reads SYDVKM. The V and J ends lost 8 bases and 1 base respectively, with 9 bases between them. The CDR3 loop spans 14 amino acids. The CDR3 is CASRSYSGANVLTF. The CDR3 DNA reads as TGTGCCAGCCGAAGTTATTCTGGGGCCAACGTCCTGACTTTC.

The chain recombines TRBV29-1 with TRBJ2-3; 7 bases are shared with TRBD2. Trimming at V came to 4 bases and at J to 4 bases, leaving 8 bases not matched to a gene. Per the germline V gene, CDR1 is SQVTM and CDR2 is ANQGSEA. This CDR3 is built from 14 residues. CDR3 region: CSVARGGSPDTQYF. The DNA for the CDR3 is TGCAGCGTTGCAAGGGGCGGGAGCCCAGATACGCAGTATTTT.

This clonotype was counted between two and nine times. The genes are TRBV19 and TRBJ1-4; 9 bases are shared with TRBD1. The germline V gene encodes CDR1 LNHDA and CDR2 SQIVND (reference sequence). With 9 bases clipped from V and 2 bases from J, the junction kept 13 bases outside the gene matches. This CDR3 is 17 amino acids long. The CDR3 sequence: CASRRDREGKTNEKLFF. In DNA form, the CDR3 reads TGTGCCAGCCGCCGGGACAGGGAGGGAAAGACTAATGAAAAACTGTTTTTT.

This clonotype was seen only a few times. A junction end diverges from the germline sequence, so it may reflect a read error. The chain couples TRBV6-1 to TRBJ2-3; TRBD1 aligns across 9 bases. CDR3 length equals 16 residues. Germline V gives CDR1 MNHNS, CDR2 SASEGT. The CDR3 loop reads CASSHGSTGGTYTQYF. The DNA of the CDR3 is TGTGCCAGCAGTCACGGAAGTACAGGGGGCACATATACGCAGTATTTT.

V usage is TRBV7-8 and J usage is TRBJ2-3; either TRBD1 or TRBD2 may supply D (7 bases each). V dropped 7 bases and J dropped 4 bases, with 15 bases sitting between them. The CDR3 sequence is 14 residues long. The germline gives CDR1 SGHVS, CDR2 FQNEAQ. The CDR3 region has the DNA TGTGCCAGCATACACAGGGGAGGGGCAGATACGCAGTATTTT. Translation gives CASIHRGGADTQYF.

Many counts were recorded for this clonotype. The chain links TRBV12-3 or TRBV12-4 to TRBJ2-3; 7 bases are a match to TRBD2. With 2 bases clipped from V and 0 bases from J, the junction kept 2 bases outside the gene matches. The CDR3 is 15 residues long. CDR3 coding DNA: TGTGCCAGCAGTTTAACTAGCGTTAGCACAGATACGCAGTATTTT. It specifies CASSLTSVSTDTQYF.

Comments on this clonotype: The junction does not match germline at one end; this may be a read error. The genes are TRBV19 and TRBJ1-5, with no clear D. The CDR3 is made up of 15 amino acids. The germline CDR1 and CDR2 sequences are LNHDA and SQIVND (reference sequence). CDR3 coding DNA: TGTGCCAGTAGTAATACAGCTAGAGGCAATAAGCCCCAGCATTTT. Protein: CASSNTARGNKPQHF.

This clonotype was detected a few times. The CDR3 is CSARDPSGRSSYEQYF. The CDR3 DNA follows: TGCAGTGCTAGAGACCCTAGCGGGAGGAGCTCCTACGAGCAGTACTTC. The genes are TRBV20-1 and TRBJ2-7; TRBD2 agrees at 11 bases. V lost 0 bases to trimming and J lost 0 bases; unmatched junction nucleotides: 4. Germline V gene data show CDR1 as DFQATT and CDR2 as SNEGSKA (reference sequence). This CDR3 has 16 amino acids.

The chain recombines TRBV20-1 with TRBJ2-7; the match to TRBD1 covers 8 bases. The V gene end was trimmed by 5 bases and the J gene end by 1 base; junction bases not matched to a gene: 4. The CDR3 is 13 residues long. CDR1 and CDR2 (germline): DFQATT, SNEGSKA (reference sequence). CDR3 in DNA: TGCAGTGCTGAACAGGGGGGATCCTACGAGCAGTACTTC. This encodes CSAEQGGSYEQYF.

This clonotype has a count of ten or more. CDR3 bases: TGTGCCAGCAGTTTAATTACTGGGACAGGGGAATATGGCTACACCTTC. It is translated as CASSLITGTGEYGYTF. The chain has TRBV12-3 or TRBV12-4 and TRBJ1-2; 10 nucleotides match TRBD1. The V segment lost 2 bases and the J segment 5 bases; nucleotides outside the gene matches: 8. The CDR3 length is 16 residues.

This clonotype has only a few counts. The chain's CDR3 is CASSYRPNVQETQYF. The CDR3 region has the DNA TGTGCCAGCAGTTACCGACCGAATGTTCAAGAGACCCAGTACTTC. The chain joins TRBV6-2 or TRBV6-3 to TRBJ2-5; D unclear. There are 15 residues in the CDR3. The V end was cut by 2 bases, the J end by 2 bases, with 12 bases between. Germline-derived CDR1 and CDR2 are MNHEY and SVGEGT.

The sample holds many counts of this clonotype. This chain joins TRBV28 and TRBJ1-6; D unresolved. The CDR3 covers 12 residues. The V and J ends lost 0 bases and 8 bases respectively, with 2 bases between them. The germline V gene has CDR1 MDHEN and CDR2 SYDVKM. In nucleotides, the CDR3 is TGTGCCAGCAGTTTATGGGATTCACCCCTCCACTTT. It translates to CASSLWDSPLHF.

The chain uses TRBV28 and TRBJ2-7; 11 nucleotides line up with TRBD2. CDR1 MDHEN and CDR2 SYDVKM come from the germline V gene. V lost 5 bases, J lost 5 bases, and 5 bases stayed unmatched. The CDR3 is 14 residues long. The CDR3 region is CASSVTSGKDEQYF. CDR3 DNA sequence: TGTGCCAGCAGTGTGACTAGCGGGAAAGACGAGCAGTACTTC.

The chain is built from TRBV15 and TRBJ2-7; 11 nucleotides align to TRBD2. The CDR3 is 15 residues long. The ends lost 1 base at V and 4 bases at J; junction bases unmatched: 3. Germline CDR1 and CDR2: LNHNV and YYDKDF (reference sequence). The CDR3 protein is CATSRALAGVYEQYF. The CDR3 DNA follows: TGTGCCACCAGCAGAGCACTAGCGGGAGTTTACGAGCAGTACTTC.

The V call is TRBV2, the J call TRBJ2-7; 14 bases line up with TRBD2. The CDR3 has 15 amino acids. The germline V gene has CDR1 SNHLY and CDR2 FYNNEI. The ends lost 6 bases at V and 6 bases at J; junction bases unmatched: 7. This chain's CDR3 is CASRTSGRAAGEQYF. CDR3 DNA: TGTGCCAGCAGGACTAGCGGGAGGGCCGCGGGCGAGCAGTACTTC.